This entry features one T cell receptor (beta chain) sequence. Assay: immunoSEQ multiplex PCR; the TCRdb copy retains only in-frame clones and omits some. The sample holds over 350,000 clones, about 95% seen once. This sample was taken from a study of shared T cell receptors in the human thymus. The CDR3 has 18 amino acids. V was trimmed by 0 bases and J by 0 bases, leaving 18 bases between them. The germline V gene encodes CDR1 LNHNV and CDR2 YYDKDF (reference sequence). Material: thymocytes. This sequence originates from a human donor. This chain connects TRBV15 to TRBJ2-7; D remains unclear. The chain's CDR3 is CATSRENGMAESSYEQYF. CDR3 DNA: TGTGCCACCAGCAGAGAGAATGGTATGGCGGAGAGCTCCTACGAGCAGTACTTC.